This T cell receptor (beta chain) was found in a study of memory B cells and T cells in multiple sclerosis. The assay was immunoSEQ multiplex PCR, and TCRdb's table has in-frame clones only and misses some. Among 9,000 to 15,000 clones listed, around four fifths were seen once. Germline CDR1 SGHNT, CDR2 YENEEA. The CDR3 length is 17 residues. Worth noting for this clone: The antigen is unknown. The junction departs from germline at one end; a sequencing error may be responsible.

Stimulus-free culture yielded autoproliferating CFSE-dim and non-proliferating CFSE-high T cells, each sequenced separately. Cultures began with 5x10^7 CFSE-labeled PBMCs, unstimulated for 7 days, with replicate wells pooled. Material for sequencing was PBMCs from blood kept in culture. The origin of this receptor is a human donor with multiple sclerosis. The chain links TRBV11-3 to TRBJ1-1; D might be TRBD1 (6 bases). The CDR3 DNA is TGTGCCAGCAGCCCTCCTGGGACATCAGAACCGAACTCTGAAGCTTTCTTT. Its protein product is CASSPPGTSEPNSEAFF.